The 16 T cell receptor beta chains presented below share a single source sample, sequenced in a study of human T cells and chemical hapten exposure. TCRdb ran MiXCR on the RACE reads and lists one entry per CDR3 protein. The sample contains 340,000 or so distinct CDR3 sequences, about 7% of which appear only once. Time point here: patch test 1, 2 weeks after DPC sensitization. The treatment was: therapeutic diphenylcyclopropenone sensitization with weekly scalp DPC. The specimen comprised whole blood, sampled in connection with sensitization to the hapten diphenylcyclopropenone (DPC). The source is a young woman with alopecia areata. Some clones in this sample may be carry-over from other donors' samples.

This clonotype was detected only a few times. CDR3 protein: CASSQNGENIQYF. In DNA, the CDR3 is TGTGCCAGCTCACAGAACGGGGAAAACATTCAGTACTTC. This rearrangement joins TRBV18 to TRBJ2-4, with a weak D call TRBD2 (5 bases). V was clipped by 4 bases and J by 5 bases, with 9 bases between them. This CDR3 has 13 residues. Germline V gene lookup returns CDR1 KGHSH and CDR2 LQKENI.

Comment on this clonotype: A read error may explain this, as a much larger clone is one base away. This chain links TRBV7-2 with TRBJ2-7, with 8 bases aligning to TRBD1. Germline V gene data show CDR1 as SGHTA and CDR2 as FQGNSA. This CDR3 comprises 14 residues. The CDR3 loop reads CACSSDRVGGEQYF. CDR3 in DNA: TGTGCCTGCAGCTCGGACAGGGTGGGAGGCGAGCAGTACTTC.

The V gene is TRBV2, the J gene TRBJ2-5; tentatively, D is TRBD2 (5 bases). Trimming pared 8 bases from V and 0 bases from J, leaving 13 bases between. Per the germline V gene, CDR1 is SNHLY and CDR2 is FYNNEI. The CDR3 totals 14 residues. CDR3 DNA: TGTGCCAGCCTGAAGGAGGCAGACCAAGAGACCCAGTACTTC. Amino acid sequence: CASLKEADQETQYF.

This clonotype was detected many times. The chain has TRBV9 and TRBJ2-1; D may be TRBD1 (6 bases). The CDR3 has 16 residues. Germline CDR1 reads SGDLS; CDR2 reads YYNGEE. Trimming shortened V by 3 bases and J by 0 bases, and 13 bases separated the two germline ends. The CDR3 protein is CASSALQGSSYNEQFF. CDR3 coding DNA: TGTGCCAGCAGCGCGCTACAGGGTAGCTCCTACAATGAGCAGTTCTTC. The full variable domain, its missing parts supplied by reference TRBV9 and TRBJ2-1, is DSGVTQTPKHLITATGQRVTLRCSPRSGDLSVYWYQQSLDQGLQFLIQYYNGEERAKGNILERFSAQQFPDLHSELNLSSLELGDSALYFCASSALQGSSYNEQFFGPGTRLTVL.

Only a few counts were recorded for this clonotype. V is TRBV7-9 and J is TRBJ1-2; 7 positions agree with TRBD1. The CDR3 runs to 14 residues. From germline, CDR1 is SEHNR and CDR2 FQNEAQ (reference sequence). The V segment lost 4 bases and the J segment 4 bases; nucleotides outside the gene matches: 6. CDR3 DNA: TGTGCCAGCAGCTCCTATGACAGGGCCTATGGCTACACCTTC. Its protein is CASSSYDRAYGYTF. The variable domain in full, with the rest retrieved from reference TRBV7-9 and TRBJ1-2, is DTGVSQNPRHKITKRGQNVTFRCDPISEHNRLYWYRQTLGQGPEFLTYFQNEAQLEKSRLLSDRFSAERPKGSFSTLEIQRTEQGDSAMYLCASSSYDRAYGYTFGSGTRLTVV.

In its sample, this clonotype was seen many times. This chain uses TRBV25-1 with TRBJ2-3; D unclear. From germline, CDR1 is MGHDK and CDR2 SYGVNS. Deletions cut 7 bases from V and 5 bases from J, with 7 bases between. This CDR3 has 11 residues. This chain's CDR3 is CASTQRDTQYF. As DNA, the CDR3 is TGTGCCAGCACACAGAGAGATACGCAGTATTTT.

Ten or more counts support this clonotype. The chain employs TRBV7-6 and TRBJ2-1; 9 bases line up with TRBD1. Germline V gives CDR1 SGHVS, CDR2 FNYEAQ. The CDR3 consists of 18 residues. The ends lost 4 bases at V and 0 bases at J; junction bases unmatched: 10. CDR3 loop: CASSWTGTGPHSYNEQFF. Here the CDR3 DNA reads TGTGCCAGCAGCTGGACCGGGACAGGGCCCCACTCCTACAATGAGCAGTTCTTC.

This clonotype was found many times. The V gene is TRBV12-3 or TRBV12-4, the J gene TRBJ1-2; 9 nucleotides agree with TRBD1. The CDR3 length is 13 residues. The V segment lost 6 bases and the J segment 8 bases; nucleotides outside the gene matches: 7. The CDR3 sequence: CASSPGQGSGYTF. The CDR3 coding sequence is TGTGCCAGCAGCCCGGGACAGGGAAGCGGCTACACCTTC.

This clonotype was detected ten times or more. The rearrangement links TRBV29-1 to TRBJ1-5, with 11 bases lining up with TRBD1. The V gene end was trimmed by 5 bases and the J gene end by 6 bases; junction bases not matched to a gene: 3. CDR1 and CDR2 (germline): SQVTM, ANQGSEA. CDR3 length: 13 amino acids. The CDR3, as DNA: TGCAGCGTTCTGGGACAGGGGGGTCAGCCCCAGCATTTT. Its translation is CSVLGQGGQPQHF.

The chain has TRBV20-1 and TRBJ2-1; TRBD2 aligns across 8 bases. Trimming cost V 3 bases and J 5 bases; bases outside gene matches: 9. Germline V gene sequence: CDR1 DFQATT, CDR2 SNEGSKA (reference sequence). The CDR3 totals 15 residues. This chain's CDR3 is CSARASSGSNNEQFF. In DNA, the CDR3 is TGCAGTGCTAGGGCTTCTAGCGGGTCGAACAATGAGCAGTTCTTC.

The rearrangement uses TRBV5-1 and TRBJ1-1, with 7 bases identical to TRBD1. The CDR3 is made up of 14 amino acids. Germline-derived CDR1 and CDR2 are SGHRS and YFSETQ. V shed 7 bases and J 1 base; nucleotides not matched to a gene: 7. The CDR3, as DNA: TGCGCCAGCCGTTCGACAGGGAGGAACACTGAAGCTTTCTTT. Translated: CASRSTGRNTEAFF.

This clonotype has more than one count but fewer than ten. The chain employs TRBV29-1 and TRBJ1-3; perhaps TRBD1 as D (6 bases). The V end lost 3 bases, the J end lost 3 bases, and 12 bases lay between the germline ends. This CDR3 has 14 residues. Germline V CDR1 and CDR2: SQVTM, ANQGSEA. This CDR3 is CSVEGTRDGNTIYF. CDR3 sequence (DNA): TGCAGCGTTGAGGGGACACGAGATGGAAACACCATATATTTT.

V and J are TRBV20-1 and TRBJ2-3; TRBD2 matches at 10 bases. The V gene's germline CDR1 is DFQATT and CDR2 SNEGSKA (reference sequence). CDR3 size: 15 residues. The trim removed 3 bases at V and 2 bases at J, leaving 5 bases unmatched. For the CDR3, the DNA is TGCAGTGCTAGCTCTCTAGCGGGGGCCACAGATACGCAGTATTTT. Translation gives CSASSLAGATDTQYF.

This clonotype has ten or more counts. The gene calls are TRBV6-5 and TRBJ2-1, with 12 bases matching TRBD2. Trimming at V came to 0 bases and at J to 2 bases, leaving 8 bases not matched to a gene. This CDR3 has 19 amino acids. Per germline, CDR1 MNHEY and CDR2 SVGAGI. The CDR3 loop is CASSYSNLAGGRAYNEQFF. The CDR3 nucleotides read TGTGCCAGCAGTTACTCGAACCTAGCGGGGGGGAGGGCCTACAATGAGCAGTTCTTC.

This rearrangement joins TRBV7-2 to TRBJ2-3; D is possibly TRBD2 (5 bases). CDR1 is SGHTA and CDR2 is FQGNSA in the germline V gene. The CDR3 is 15 residues long. V was trimmed by 2 bases and J by 1 base, leaving 10 bases between them. The CDR3 DNA reads as TGTGCCAGCAGCTTAATGTCCGGGGGCACAGATACGCAGTATTTT. Amino acids: CASSLMSGGTDTQYF.

The chain is built from TRBV6-2 or TRBV6-3 and TRBJ1-1, with D maybe TRBD1 (5 bases). The CDR3 runs 16 residues. Between the trimmed V and J ends, which lost 7 bases and 0 bases, there was a span of 18 bases. CDR1 and CDR2 from the germline V gene are MNHEY and SVGEGT. The CDR3 DNA is TGTGCCAGCATGCCAATGAGGGACGAATTGAACACTGAAGCTTTCTTT. This gives the protein CASMPMRDELNTEAFF.